This T cell receptor (beta chain) was captured in a study of blood T cell repertoires in COVID-19. Overall study context: There were acute and convalescent COVID-19 samples, and they came from the United States, Italy and Spain.

Per the original methods: Nucleated cell counts were estimated from reference gene primer amplification. Some clones are missing from TCRdb's copy, which holds only in-frame ones; the method was immunoSEQ multiplex PCR. From that table come the V and J calls and clone size; the DNA was used to work out D and trimming. Of roughly 250,000 clones listed, about 88% are singletons. J lost 7 bases, V lost 6 bases, and 14 bases had no gene match. CDR1 and CDR2 (germline): SGDLS, YYNGEE. This CDR3 comprises 15 residues. This TCR was sampled from a woman in her thirties or forties who had recovered from COVID-19. Sequencing was carried out using peripheral blood. The chain is built from TRBV9 and TRBJ2-3; TRBD2 matches at 7 bases. CDR3 nucleotide sequence: TGTGCCAGCACCGAAGGTTGGGCTAGCGGCAATACGCAGTATTTT. This sequence encodes CASTEGWASGNTQYF.